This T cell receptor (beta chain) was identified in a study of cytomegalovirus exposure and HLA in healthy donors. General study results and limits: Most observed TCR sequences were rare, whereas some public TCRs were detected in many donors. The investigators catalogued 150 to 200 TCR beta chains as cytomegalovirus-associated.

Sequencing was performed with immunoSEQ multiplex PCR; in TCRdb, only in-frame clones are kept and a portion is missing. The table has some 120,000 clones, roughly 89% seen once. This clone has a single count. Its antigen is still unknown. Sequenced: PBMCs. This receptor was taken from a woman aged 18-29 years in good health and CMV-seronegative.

The CDR3: CATSRDFTQRFF. The CDR3 nucleotides are TGTGCCACCAGCAGAGATTTCACTCAACGTTTCTTT. V usage is TRBV15 and J usage is TRBJ1-1, with D uncertain. CDR3 size: 12 residues. Germline V CDR1 and CDR2: LNHNV, YYDKDF (reference sequence). Trimming took off 0 bases at V and 13 bases at J, with 12 bases between the two ends. Drawing the rest from reference TRBV15 and TRBJ1-1, the complete variable domain is DAMVIQNPRYQVTQFGKPVTLSCSQTLNHNVMYWYQQKSSQAPKLLFHYYDKDFNNEADTPDNFQSRRPNTSFCFLDIRSPGLGDTAMYLCATSRDFTQRFFGQGTRLTVV.